The 30 T cell receptor beta chains below come from one sample, sequenced in a study of a mutant IDH1 vaccine in newly diagnosed glioma. Described time point: week 5, during vaccination. It was 300 ug of mutant IDH1 20-mer peptide that made up each vaccine dose, given with topical imiquimod. Produced via immunoSEQ multiplex PCR; TCRdb's table is partial and in-frame only. The table records over 50,000 clones, 75% to 90% of them present only once. These receptors have no known antigen. The sample in question was PBMCs, obtained from a glioma patient whose treatment included an IDH1 peptide vaccine. The receptor source for this set is a woman between 35 and 50 years old with glioma.

The chain employs TRBV4-1 and TRBJ2-5, with 7 bases that match TRBD2. Germline lookup yields CDR1 MGHRA and CDR2 YSYEKL. The CDR3 consists of 16 residues. V lost 1 base to trimming and J lost 5 bases; unmatched junction nucleotides: 10. CDR3 in amino acids: CASSQGSGVPGETQYF. The CDR3, as DNA: TGCGCCAGCAGCCAAGGCAGCGGGGTCCCTGGGGAGACCCAGTACTTC.

This chain uses TRBV7-3 with TRBJ2-1; weak D call: TRBD2 (5 bases). With 1 base removed from V and 9 bases from J, the gap between germline ends came to 10 bases. The germline gives CDR1 SGHTA, CDR2 FQGTGA. The CDR3 sequence is 13 residues long. CDR3 bases: TGTGCCAGCAGCTTAATTTTGGGAGCTGAGCAGTTCTTC. Its protein product is CASSLILGAEQFF.

J is TRBJ2-2 and V is TRBV5-6; D is possibly TRBD1 or TRBD2 (5 bases each). V was shortened by 4 bases and J by 4 bases, with 14 bases between the two germline ends. The germline V gene encodes CDR1 SGHDT and CDR2 YYEEEE. The CDR3 is 15 amino acids. The CDR3 bases are TGTGCCAGCAGCAAGGGACGGCGAGGCACCGGGGAGCTGTTTTTT. Amino acids: CASSKGRRGTGELFF.

This clone was seen just once. The rearrangement links TRBV5-4 to TRBJ2-5; tentatively, D is TRBD2 (5 bases). Germline V lookup: CDR1 SGHNT, CDR2 YYREEE (reference sequence). The CDR3 covers 14 residues. V was pared by 1 base and J by 4 bases, with 11 bases between. The CDR3 spells CASSLLGVRETQYF. CDR3 bases: TGTGCCAGCAGCTTGTTGGGAGTTCGAGAGACCCAGTACTTC.

The gene calls are TRBV4-1 and TRBJ2-1; D perhaps matches TRBD1 (5 bases). V shed 0 bases and J shed 5 bases, with 8 bases lying between them. Germline V lookup: CDR1 MGHRA, CDR2 YSYEKL. The CDR3 has 14 residues. Written as DNA, the CDR3 is TGCGCCAGCAGCCAAGATCAGGGTAACAATGAGCAGTTCTTC. Protein sequence: CASSQDQGNNEQFF.

The J gene is TRBJ2-7, the V gene TRBV11-2; D unclear. The ends were cut back, 4 bases at V and 2 bases at J, with 12 bases in the middle. Germline-derived CDR1 and CDR2 are SGHAT and FQNNGV. This CDR3 has 14 amino acids. In DNA form, the CDR3 reads TGTGCCAGCAGCTCAATCGGCGGACCCTACGAGCAGTACTTC. Amino acid sequence: CASSSIGGPYEQYF.

This rearrangement joins TRBV2 to TRBJ2-3, with 14 bases identical to TRBD2. Unmatched junction bases numbered 8, after V lost 6 bases and J lost 3 bases. The CDR3 runs 17 residues. Germline V gene data show CDR1 as SNHLY and CDR2 as FYNNEI. The CDR3 bases are TGTGCCAGCAGCGTTGGGACTAGCGGGAGTCGAACAGATACGCAGTATTTT. Translated, it gives CASSVGTSGSRTDTQYF.

The rearrangement joins TRBV6-6 to TRBJ2-7, with D unresolved. The CDR3 spans 11 residues. The germline CDR1 and CDR2 sequences are MNHNY and SVGAGI (reference sequence). The V and J ends lost 9 bases and 6 bases respectively, with 12 bases between them. The CDR3 loop reads CASVNWGEQYF. CDR3 nucleotide sequence: TGTGCCAGTGTGAATTGGGGCGAGCAGTACTTC.

This chain links TRBV28 with TRBJ1-1; D is ambiguous. Germline values: CDR1 MDHEN, CDR2 SYDVKM. V gave up 5 bases and J gave up 2 bases, with 15 bases separating them. This CDR3 is built from 15 residues. CDR3 sequence (DNA): TGTGCCAGCAGTCGATTGGGAGGTAGAAACACTGAAGCTTTCTTT. Amino acids: CASSRLGGRNTEAFF.

The V call is TRBV18, the J call TRBJ2-2; D gene ambiguous. V was trimmed by 5 bases and J by 4 bases, leaving 5 bases between them. Germline loops: CDR1 KGHSH, CDR2 LQKENI. This CDR3 comprises 12 residues. CDR3 nucleotides: TGTGCCAGCTCAAGGGCCACCGGGGAGCTGTTTTTT. As protein: CASSRATGELFF.

This rearrangement joins TRBV4-1 to TRBJ2-3; D is unclear. Trimming cost V 4 bases and J 0 bases, with 11 bases left between them. In germline, CDR1 is MGHRA, CDR2 YSYEKL. This CDR3 is built from 15 residues. CDR3 residues: CASSPFWASTDTQYF. The CDR3 nucleotides are TGCGCCAGCAGCCCCTTTTGGGCGAGCACAGATACGCAGTATTTT.

The chain employs TRBV18 and TRBJ1-6; D ambiguous. The CDR3 extends over 15 amino acids. Trimming left V 1 base short and J 9 bases short, with 13 bases between. Per the germline V gene, CDR1 is KGHSH and CDR2 is LQKENI. The CDR3 DNA reads as TGTGCCAGCTCACCACAGGAGGGTGCACGTTCACCCCTCCACTTT. Its protein is CASSPQEGARSPLHF.

The chain carries TRBV6-6 and TRBJ2-7; 8 bases map to TRBD2. The CDR3 runs 15 residues. The germline V gene encodes CDR1 MNHNY and CDR2 SVGAGI (reference sequence). After removal of 0 bases from V and 3 bases from J, the junction contained 4 bases not matched to a gene. CDR3 sequence: CASSYSSGGVYEQYF. CDR3 DNA sequence: TGTGCCAGCAGTTACTCTTCGGGGGGGGTCTACGAGCAGTACTTC.

The gene calls are TRBV2 and TRBJ2-5, with a tentative D call TRBD1 (5 bases). The CDR3 loop spans 17 amino acids. Germline V gives CDR1 SNHLY, CDR2 FYNNEI. Trimming cost V 5 bases and J 9 bases, with 28 bases left between them. CDR3 in amino acids: CASSSTGPTGTTSAQYF. CDR3 bases: TGTGCCAGCAGTTCTACAGGACCAACAGGCACTACGAGTGCCCAGTACTTC.

This chain joins TRBV2 and TRBJ2-1; D possibly uses TRBD1 or TRBD2 (5 bases each). From germline, CDR1 is SNHLY and CDR2 FYNNEI. V lost 6 bases, J lost 9 bases, and 18 bases lay in between. The CDR3 runs 14 residues. CDR3: CASSPRGPWGEQFF. CDR3 DNA sequence: TGTGCCAGCAGCCCCCGGGGACCGTGGGGTGAGCAGTTCTTC.

This sequence joins TRBV2 and TRBJ2-7; D perhaps matches TRBD2 (5 bases). V was pared by 3 bases and J by 7 bases, with 22 bases between. There are 16 residues in the CDR3. Per germline, CDR1 SNHLY and CDR2 FYNNEI. The CDR3 loop reads CASSERTSINMGEQYF. The CDR3 nucleotides read TGTGCCAGCAGTGAGAGGACTTCCATCAACATGGGGGAGCAGTACTTC.

The chain employs TRBV19 and TRBJ1-1; D unclear. With 6 bases removed from V and 1 base from J, the gap between germline ends came to 9 bases. The CDR3 totals 13 residues. CDR1 is LNHDA, CDR2 SQIVND, per germline (reference sequence). The CDR3, as DNA: TGTGCCAGTAGGGTCCCGGGGAACACTGAAGCTTTCTTT. Protein product: CASRVPGNTEAFF.

The chain joins TRBV7-2 to TRBJ2-1; D perhaps matches TRBD2 (6 bases). The CDR3 has 15 amino acids. Trimming pared 3 bases from V and 4 bases from J, leaving 13 bases between. Germline assignment: CDR1 SGHTA and CDR2 FQGNSA. CDR3 region: CASSFSEGIYNEQFF. CDR3 sequence (DNA): TGTGCCAGCAGCTTCTCGGAGGGGATTTACAATGAGCAGTTCTTC.

The chain carries TRBV29-1 and TRBJ2-3; 12 bases are a match to TRBD2. This CDR3 has 15 residues. V dropped 4 bases and J dropped 4; count of bases not matched to a gene: 6. Germline V gene lookup returns CDR1 SQVTM and CDR2 ANQGSEA. CDR3 DNA sequence: TGCAGCGTTGTATTGACTAGCGGGAGCCCAGATACGCAGTATTTT. It codes for CSVVLTSGSPDTQYF.

This rearrangement joins TRBV2 to TRBJ1-2; D ambiguous. This CDR3 is built from 12 residues. Trimming pared 7 bases from V and 0 bases from J, leaving 6 bases between. The germline V gene encodes CDR1 SNHLY and CDR2 FYNNEI. The CDR3 protein is CASKRANYGYTF. The CDR3 bases are TGTGCCAGCAAGAGGGCTAACTATGGCTACACCTTC.

The chain joins TRBV2 to TRBJ2-7, with 9 positions matching TRBD2. The trim removed 5 bases at V and 0 bases at J, leaving 2 bases unmatched. The CDR3 is 14 amino acids. Germline V gives CDR1 SNHLY, CDR2 FYNNEI. CDR3 region: CASSFSGSSYEQYF. The CDR3 DNA is TGTGCCAGCAGTTTTAGCGGGAGCTCCTACGAGCAGTACTTC.

In this sample, this clone turned up a few times. The genes are TRBV27 and TRBJ1-1, with 7 bases aligning to TRBD1. Germline lookup yields CDR1 MNHEY and CDR2 SMNVEV (reference sequence). The CDR3 totals 14 residues. V was clipped by 6 bases and J by 5 bases; unmatched bases: 9. The CDR3, as DNA: TGTGCCAGCAGCCACCAGGGGGTAGGGACTGAAGCTTTCTTT. Its protein product is CASSHQGVGTEAFF.

This rearrangement joins TRBV6-5 to TRBJ2-5; D call uncertain. The CDR3 sequence is 15 residues long. Germline-derived CDR1 and CDR2 are MNHEY and SVGAGI. V lost 6 bases and J lost 0, with 14 bases in between. The CDR3 is CASRPDRRYQETQYF. The CDR3 DNA reads as TGTGCCAGCAGGCCCGATCGGCGATACCAAGAGACCCAGTACTTC.

The V call is TRBV6-5, the J call TRBJ2-1, with TRBD2 identical over 7 bases. V lost 1 base and J lost 0; bases outside the gene matches: 3. The CDR3 is 16 amino acids. The germline CDR1 and CDR2 sequences are MNHEY and SVGAGI. The DNA of the CDR3 is TGTGCCAGCAGTTACTTGTCTAGCGGCTCCTACAATGAGCAGTTCTTC. Its translation: CASSYLSSGSYNEQFF.

The chain uses TRBV5-1 and TRBJ2-1, with D hard to call. CDR1 SGHRS and CDR2 YFSETQ come from the germline V gene. V lost 1 base to trimming and J lost 4 bases, with 6 bases between them. This CDR3 is 13 amino acids long. The CDR3 loop reads CASSLNGYNEQFF. In DNA, the CDR3 is TGCGCCAGCAGCTTGAATGGGTACAATGAGCAGTTCTTC.

The chain is built from TRBV29-1 and TRBJ2-7; TRBD1 matches at 7 bases. Germline assignment: CDR1 SQVTM and CDR2 ANQGSEA. The length of the CDR3 is 12 residues. The CDR3: CRGTETPYEQYF. DNA of the CDR3: TGCAGGGGGACAGAGACCCCCTACGAGCAGTACTTC.

The V call is TRBV7-8, the J call TRBJ2-7, with D tentatively TRBD2 (5 bases). The CDR3 has 15 residues. V gave up 2 bases and J gave up 3 bases, with 14 bases separating them. Germline V lookup: CDR1 SGHVS, CDR2 FQNEAQ. The CDR3 is CASSLRSQGGYEQYF. The CDR3 region has the DNA TGTGCCAGCAGCTTAAGATCCCAAGGAGGCTACGAGCAGTACTTC. Together with reference TRBV7-8 and TRBJ2-7, the CDR3 gives the full variable domain: GAGVSQSPRYKVAKRGQDVALRCDPISGHVSLFWYQQALGQGPEFLTYFQNEAQLDKSGLPSDRFFAERPEGSVSTLKIQRTQQEDSAVYLCASSLRSQGGYEQYFGPGTRLTVT.

The chain uses TRBV2 and TRBJ2-7, with D possibly TRBD1 on 5 matching bases. Trimming cost V 6 bases and J 7 bases, with 7 bases left between them. The CDR3 has 10 amino acids. Germline CDR1 and CDR2: SNHLY and FYNNEI. The CDR3 sequence: CASRAGEQYF. In nucleotides, the CDR3 is TGTGCCAGCAGGGCAGGGGAGCAGTACTTC.

The genes are TRBV11-2 and TRBJ2-1, with 12 bases lining up with TRBD2. Germline loops: CDR1 SGHAT, CDR2 FQNNGV. CDR3 length: 17 residues. Trimming took 5 bases from V and 4 from J; bases not matched to a gene: 9. The CDR3: CASSPRLAGVIYNEQFF. CDR3 coding DNA: TGTGCCAGCAGCCCTCGACTAGCGGGAGTTATATACAATGAGCAGTTCTTC.

This chain uses TRBV4-3 with TRBJ1-6, with TRBD1 as a possible D gene (5 bases). The CDR3 has 16 amino acids. In germline, CDR1 is LGHNA, CDR2 YSLEER. V gave up 1 base and J gave up 9 bases, with 16 bases separating them. CDR3 nucleotide sequence: TGCGCCAGCAGCCAAGGCATTGGGGGACGTGGTTCACCCCTCCACTTT. It encodes CASSQGIGGRGSPLHF.